One and the same sample provided the 19 T cell receptor beta chains below, sequenced in a study of stem cell transplantation in POMP-related autoinflammatory disease. Assay used: immunoSEQ multiplex PCR; TCRdb lists only in-frame clones, some missing. The table records fewer than 30,000 clones, 80% to 85% of them present only once. This material consisted of CD4+ T cells from PBMCs, taken before stem cell transplantation. The receptors were sampled from a human donor with POMP-related autoinflammation and immune dysregulation (PRAID).

This rearrangement joins TRBV30 to TRBJ2-3; no firm D call. Germline lookup yields CDR1 GTSNPN and CDR2 SVGIG (reference sequence). There are 12 residues in the CDR3. V lost 2 bases to trimming and J lost 6 bases, with 9 bases between them. CDR3 residues: CAWSSPGDTQYF. The CDR3 bases are TGTGCCTGGAGTAGCCCCGGGGATACGCAGTATTTT.

This chain links TRBV15 with TRBJ1-2; no clear D. CDR3 length: 13 residues. Trimming pared 6 bases from V and 4 bases from J, leaving 12 bases between. The germline CDR1 and CDR2 sequences are LNHNV and YYDKDF (reference sequence). CDR3 in amino acids: CATRPREPYGYTF. CDR3 nucleotide sequence: TGTGCCACCAGGCCCCGGGAACCCTATGGCTACACCTTC.

For this clone: In the same sample, other DNA sequences code for this CDR3. The chain combines TRBV4-1 with TRBJ1-5, with TRBD1 as a possible D gene (6 bases). Per germline, CDR1 MGHRA and CDR2 YSYEKL. This CDR3 is 16 amino acids long. The V end lost 0 bases, the J end lost 6 bases, and 15 bases lay between the germline ends. The CDR3 bases are TGCGCCAGCAGCCAAGATGAATTAGGGGGAACTCAGCCCCAGCATTTT. This sequence encodes CASSQDELGGTQPQHF.

The chain links TRBV21-1 to TRBJ1-1; TRBD1, the table's D call, was not compared with the DNA. TRBV21-1 has pseudogene status. This CDR3 comprises 14 residues. The CDR3 here is CASSKKTGRAEAFF. DNA of the CDR3: TGTGCCAGCAGCAAAAAGACAGGCAGGGCTGAAGCTTTCTTT.

The rearrangement uses TRBV27 and TRBJ1-3; D remains unclear. Germline assignment: CDR1 MNHEY and CDR2 SMNVEV (reference sequence). V was trimmed by 2 bases and J by 0 bases, leaving 8 bases between them. This CDR3 is built from 15 residues. The CDR3 reads CASSLISSSGNTIYF. For the CDR3, the DNA is TGTGCCAGCAGTTTAATAAGTAGCTCTGGAAACACCATATATTTT.

The V gene is TRBV4-1, the J gene TRBJ1-1, with D maybe TRBD1 (5 bases). V dropped 1 base and J dropped 4 bases, with 19 bases sitting between them. Germline V gene lookup returns CDR1 MGHRA and CDR2 YSYEKL. The CDR3 covers 17 residues. The CDR3 sequence: CASSQGIMRDARTEAFF. For the CDR3, the DNA is TGCGCCAGCAGCCAAGGGATTATGAGGGACGCGCGCACTGAAGCTTTCTTT.

This clone has a single count. The V call is TRBV2, the J call TRBJ2-4; TRBD1 matches at 8 bases. From germline, CDR1 is SNHLY and CDR2 FYNNEI. V shed 8 bases, J shed 7 bases, and the junction held 7 bases outside the gene matches. CDR3 length: 13 residues. CDR3 region: CASATGGGNIQYF. The CDR3 DNA sequence: TGTGCCAGCGCCACAGGGGGTGGGAACATTCAGTACTTC.

The chain combines TRBV9 with TRBJ2-1; D unclear. The CDR3 runs to 14 residues. Trimming removed 0 bases at V and 7 bases at J, with 11 bases between. Germline V gene sequence: CDR1 SGDLS, CDR2 YYNGEE. The CDR3 here is CASSVGLVSNEQFF. As DNA, the CDR3 is TGTGCCAGCAGCGTAGGCTTAGTCTCGAATGAGCAGTTCTTC.

The J gene is TRBJ2-3, the V gene TRBV5-4, with D unclear. CDR1 is SGHNT, CDR2 YYREEE, per germline (reference sequence). V lost 1 base, J lost 2 bases, and 8 bases lay in between. The CDR3 sequence is 14 residues long. The CDR3: CASSLWGYTDTQYF. CDR3 nucleotides: TGTGCCAGCAGCTTGTGGGGTTACACAGATACGCAGTATTTT.

The chain uses TRBV6-5 and TRBJ1-1; no firm D call. The CDR3 has 15 residues. V lost 0 bases to trimming and J lost 0 bases, with 8 bases between them. Germline lookup yields CDR1 MNHEY and CDR2 SVGAGI. The CDR3 loop reads CASSYSTMMNTEAFF. The CDR3 DNA reads TGTGCCAGCAGTTACTCGACCATGATGAACACTGAAGCTTTCTTT.

This chain links TRBV2 with TRBJ1-2; perhaps TRBD1 as D (6 bases). V dropped 11 bases and J dropped 4 bases, with 17 bases sitting between them. The CDR3 is made up of 13 amino acids. Germline CDR1 and CDR2: SNHLY and FYNNEI. CDR3 protein: CAVARDTSYGYTF. DNA of the CDR3: TGTGCCGTCGCCCGGGACACCTCCTATGGCTACACCTTC.

V usage is TRBV7-6 and J usage is TRBJ2-5; 9 bases map to TRBD1. J was trimmed by 5 bases and V by 5 bases; bases with no gene match: 15. Germline values: CDR1 SGHVS, CDR2 FNYEAQ. The CDR3 is 17 amino acids. The CDR3 DNA follows: TGTGCCAGCAGCCTGGGGACAGGGCGAGGTATCGGGGAGACCCAGTACTTC. It codes for CASSLGTGRGIGETQYF.

This clone was seen only once. The gene calls are TRBV5-4 and TRBJ1-2, with 8 positions matching TRBD1. Germline V gene lookup returns CDR1 SGHNT and CDR2 YYREEE (reference sequence). V was pared by 2 bases and J by 6 bases, with 3 bases of the junction left unmatched. The CDR3 length is 13 residues. CDR3 DNA: TGTGCCAGCAGCTTAGCAGGGGGCGATGGCTACACCTTC. It encodes CASSLAGGDGYTF.

The V call is TRBV28, the J call TRBJ2-3; TRBD1 is a possible D gene (5 bases). Per the germline V gene, CDR1 is MDHEN and CDR2 is SYDVKM. The CDR3 consists of 16 residues. V was pared by 2 bases and J by 2 bases, with 14 bases between. This CDR3 is CASSLGGADNTDTQYF. The CDR3 DNA is TGTGCCAGCAGTTTAGGTGGGGCCGATAACACAGATACGCAGTATTTT.

This sequence joins TRBV20-1 and TRBJ2-5, with a weak D call TRBD2 (5 bases). Germline loops: CDR1 DFQATT, CDR2 SNEGSKA (reference sequence). CDR3 length: 11 residues. The V and J ends lost 6 bases and 4 bases respectively, with 9 bases between them. The CDR3 DNA reads as TGCAGTGCCCTAGAGGGAGAGACCCAGTACTTC. Translation gives CSALEGETQYF.

The J gene is TRBJ2-3, the V gene TRBV12-5, with a tentative D call TRBD2 (5 bases). V lost 2 bases, J lost 1 base, and 7 bases lay in between. The CDR3 is made up of 14 amino acids. CDR1 LGHNT and CDR2 FRNRAP come from the germline V gene. In DNA, the CDR3 is TGTGCTAGTGGTTTGTACGGGGGCACAGATACGCAGTATTTT. It is translated as CASGLYGGTDTQYF.

V is TRBV19 and J is TRBJ1-2, with D unclear. Trimming took 8 bases from V and 2 from J, leaving 9 bases between them. The CDR3 loop spans 12 amino acids. Germline V gene data show CDR1 as LNHDA and CDR2 as SQIVND (reference sequence). The CDR3 bases are TGTGCCAGTCTTGGACCGAACTATGGCTACACCTTC. Amino acid sequence: CASLGPNYGYTF.

CDR3 loop: CSVEVRTEKRNTIYF. CDR3 bases: TGCAGCGTTGAAGTACGGACAGAAAAAAGAAACACCATATATTTT. J is TRBJ1-3 and V is TRBV29-1; D is possibly TRBD1 (6 bases). Trimming left V 1 base short and J 5 bases short, with 15 bases between. The CDR3 is made up of 15 amino acids. Germline CDR1 and CDR2: SQVTM and ANQGSEA.

The chain is built from TRBV7-8 and TRBJ2-5; D is uncertain. Germline CDR1 and CDR2: SGHVS and FQNEAQ. The V end was cut by 5 bases, the J end by 4 bases, with 17 bases between. There are 15 residues in the CDR3. DNA for the CDR3: TGTGCCAGCAGCCCTCGGACGCCTGAGGCAGAGACCCAGTACTTC. Protein: CASSPRTPEAETQYF. The variable domain in full, completed from reference TRBV7-8 and TRBJ2-5, reads GAGVSQSPRYKVAKRGQDVALRCDPISGHVSLFWYQQALGQGPEFLTYFQNEAQLDKSGLPSDRFFAERPEGSVSTLKIQRTQQEDSAVYLCASSPRTPEAETQYFGPGTRLLVL.